These T cell receptor beta chains were read from a single sample in a study of T cell responses to AZD1222 COVID-19 vaccine. The method was immunoSEQ multiplex PCR; TCRdb's version includes in-frame clones alone and lacks a portion of them. The table has roughly 150,000 clones, approximately 90% seen once; the top ten hold 3% to 4%. Sequences were derived from peripheral blood, sampled on day 0 of MenACWY control vaccination. The source is an adult in good health. CDR3s include the opening cysteine and the closing phenylalanine or tryptophan. Fields, in order: D gene, V gene, clone size, J gene, CDR3 DNA, CDR3 protein. The D gene is left open where the match is weak. Not every row has a clone size; where given, it reads once, few, many or a size class.

.	TRBV7-8	.	TRBJ1-2	TGTGCCAGCAGCTTAGAATGGGAATACGGCTACACCTTC	CASSLEWEYGYTF
.	TRBV6-5	.	TRBJ2-4	TGTGCCAGCAGTTACTCAGGTTTCCCCAAAAACATTCAGTACTTC	CASSYSGFPKNIQYF
TRBD2	TRBV28	.	TRBJ2-4	TGTGCCAGCAGCTCACTAGCGGGAGTTGTCATTCAGTACTTC	CASSSLAGVVIQYF
.	TRBV7-9	once	TRBJ1-3	TGTGCCAGCAGCTTAACCCTCAAGGGAAACACCATATATTTT	CASSLTLKGNTIYF
TRBD1	TRBV25-1	.	TRBJ2-7	TGTGCCAGCAGTAACCCCCTCGGGACAGGGTTCGAGCAGTACTTC	CASSNPLGTGFEQYF
TRBD1	TRBV2	once	TRBJ2-5	TGTGCCAGCAGTGAAGGGGACAGACAAGAGACCCAGTACTTC	CASSEGDRQETQYF
.	TRBV5-1	.	TRBJ1-5	TGCGCCAGCAGCCCCGAGGGCAGGACCCACAATCAGCCCCAGCATTTT	CASSPEGRTHNQPQHF
.	TRBV5-6	.	TRBJ1-3	TGTGCCAGCAGTCGGGACACGGGCTCTGGAAACACCATATATTTT	CASSRDTGSGNTIYF
.	TRBV5-1	many	TRBJ1-1	TGCGCCAGCAGCTTGGAGGGAGTCACTGAAGCTTTCTTT	CASSLEGVTEAFF
TRBD1	TRBV7-8	.	TRBJ1-5	TGTGCCAGCAGCCAGGGACAGCCAATATGGCAGCCCCAGCATTTT	CASSQGQPIWQPQHF
.	TRBV7-2	.	TRBJ2-1	TGTGCCAGCAGCTTAGTACAGGGCGGGGGTAATGAGCAGTTCTTC	CASSLVQGGGNEQFF
.	TRBV12-3/TRBV12-4	.	TRBJ2-5	TGTGCCAGCAGTTTTCTAGGACCGGAGACCCAGTACTTC	CASSFLGPETQYF
.	TRBV27	.	TRBJ2-3	TGTGCCAGCAGTTTAGTAGCCGCCCTGACAGATACGCAGTATTTT	CASSLVAALTDTQYF
TRBD2	TRBV7-2	.	TRBJ2-1	TGTGCCAGCAGCTCGAGCGGGGCATACAATGAGCAGTTCTTC	CASSSSGAYNEQFF
TRBD1	TRBV4-3	.	TRBJ1-4	TGCGCCAGCAGCCGTTTGACAGGGGGAAATGAAAAACTGTTTTTT	CASSRLTGGNEKLFF
TRBD1	TRBV19	.	TRBJ2-2	TGTGCCAGTACCCCCAACTCACAGGGGACCGGGGAGCTGTTTTTT	CASTPNSQGTGELFF
TRBD1	TRBV18	.	TRBJ1-5	TGTGCCAGCTCACCACCGGGGACAGGTAGCAATCAGCCCCAGCATTTT	CASSPPGTGSNQPQHF
.	TRBV9	once	TRBJ2-3	TGTGCCAGCAGCGTAGGAGGTGGCCACACAGATACGCAGTATTTT	CASSVGGGHTDTQYF